The following is a T cell receptor beta chain sequence with its context. The antigen remains unidentified. Recipients were bled about 28 days pretransplant and at posttransplant days 30, 100, 180. Assay: immunoSEQ multiplex PCR; the TCRdb copy retains only in-frame clones and omits some. Counted here are over 10,000 clones, just under 85% occurring once; the ten biggest clones make up about 6%. This record belongs to a study of T cell clonotyping in hematopoietic cell transplantation. Study outcomes and limitations: Pathologically expanded recipient clonotypes increased progressively from day 30 to day 180 as diversity fell.

Trimming pared 6 bases from V and 2 bases from J, leaving 12 bases between. The CDR3 sequence is 14 residues long. The germline V gene has CDR1 SGHDT and CDR2 YYEEEE. This clonotype was sampled from a female patient in her 40s who had an allogeneic stem cell transplant from a related donor, so T cells may come from the graft donor. Some clones in this sample may be carry-over from other donors' samples. The chain employs TRBV5-6 and TRBJ1-3; D possibly corresponds to TRBD1 (6 bases). This specimen was PBMCs, taken 100 days after allogeneic stem cell transplant. In DNA form, the CDR3 reads TGTGCCAGCACCCTGGGGGGCCCTGGAAACACCATATATTTT. Its translation: CASTLGGPGNTIYF.